The rows below give T cell receptor beta chains drawn from one sample of a study of cytomegalovirus exposure and HLA in healthy donors. Clones were read by immunoSEQ multiplex PCR, and TCRdb kept only the in-frame ones, dropping some. The sample lists 85,000 to 100,000 clones, around 76% seen once, with roughly 7.1% in the top ten. Sequencing was carried out using PBMCs. The source is a man aged 35 to 55 in good health and CMV-seropositive. Both conserved end residues are part of each CDR3. A D gene is named only where the DNA matches it firmly. Part of the rows lack a size; the others show once, few, many or a class for expanded clones.

D	V	J	length	size	CDR3	DNA
NA	TRBV7-2	TRBJ1-5	14	NA	CASSLVGADQPQHF	TGTGCCAGCAGCTTAGTGGGGGCGGATCAGCCCCAGCATTTT
NA	TRBV7-9	TRBJ1-5	13	NA	CASSSETNQPQHF	TGTGCCAGCAGCTCGGAGACGAATCAGCCCCAGCATTTT
NA	TRBV5-1	TRBJ1-3	14	few	CASSLAGFGNTIYF	TGCGCCAGCAGCTTGGCAGGGTTCGGAAACACCATATATTTT
TRBD2	TRBV10-3	TRBJ2-1	14	NA	CAITSGGAYNEQFF	TGTGCCATCACTAGCGGGGGGGCCTACAATGAGCAGTTCTTC
NA	TRBV11-2	TRBJ1-1	11	NA	CASSLDSFDFF	TGTGCCAGCAGCTTAGATAGTTTCGATTTCTTT
NA	TRBV19	TRBJ1-2	14	NA	CASSIPRVPYGYTF	TGTGCCAGTAGTATTCCCAGGGTCCCCTATGGCTACACCTTC
TRBD1	TRBV6-1	TRBJ2-7	14	once	CATRSRTGGYEQYF	TGTGCCACCAGGTCCAGGACAGGGGGCTACGAGCAGTACTTC
NA	TRBV7-8	TRBJ2-7	13	NA	CASSQGPAYEQYF	TGTGCCAGCAGCCAGGGGCCGGCCTACGAGCAGTACTTC
NA	TRBV21-1	TRBJ2-3	14	NA	CASRGAPVTDTQYF	TGTGCCAGCAGAGGAGCCCCAGTGACAGATACGCAGTATTTT
TRBD1	TRBV6-5	TRBJ2-5	16	NA	CASSSPTGGRRETQYF	TGTGCCAGCAGTTCGCCGACAGGGGGCCGTAGAGAGACCCAGTACTTC
TRBD1	TRBV9	TRBJ1-4	17	NA	CASSVDITGGASEKLFF	TGTGCCAGCAGCGTAGATATCACAGGGGGCGCTTCTGAAAAACTGTTTTTT
NA	TRBV6-5	TRBJ2-5	13	NA	CASSRQAQETQYF	TGTGCCAGCAGTAGACAGGCCCAAGAGACCCAGTACTTC
NA	TRBV27	TRBJ2-6	15	NA	CASSLLVSGANVLTF	TGTGCCAGCAGTTTATTAGTTTCTGGGGCCAACGTCCTGACTTTC
NA	TRBV11-2	TRBJ2-5	15	NA	CASSFSRSSQETQYF	TGTGCCAGCAGCTTTTCCAGATCTTCTCAAGAGACCCAGTACTTC
NA	TRBV10-3	TRBJ2-5	11	NA	CAISKGETQYF	TGTGCCATCAGTAAGGGGGAGACCCAGTACTTC
NA	TRBV27	TRBJ1-2	15	NA	CASRGTGGYNYGYTF	TGTGCCAGCAGGGGCACAGGTGGATATAACTATGGCTACACCTTC
TRBD2	TRBV11-2	TRBJ2-1	16	once	CASSYQGLAIYNEQFF	TGTGCCAGCAGCTATCAGGGACTAGCGATCTACAATGAGCAGTTCTTC
NA	TRBV6-4	TRBJ1-5	13	NA	CASSGEMGQPQHF	TGTGCCAGTTCCGGGGAGATGGGTCAGCCCCAGCATTTT
NA	TRBV10-3	TRBJ2-7	14	NA	CAISESLGAYEQYF	TGTGCCATCAGTGAGTCGTTAGGGGCCTACGAGCAGTACTTC
NA	TRBV21-1	TRBJ2-3	15	NA	CASSIRSGKTDTQYF	TGTGCCAGCAGCATCAGGAGCGGGAAAACAGATACGCAGTATTTT
NA	TRBV28	TRBJ2-2	14	NA	CASSLAGHTGELFF	TGTGCCAGCAGTCTGGCGGGCCACACCGGGGAGCTGTTTTTT
NA	TRBV2	TRBJ2-7	14	NA	CASSGRTKDYEQYF	TGTGCCAGCAGTGGTAGGACAAAGGACTACGAGCAGTACTTC
TRBD1	TRBV14	TRBJ1-2	14	NA	CASSSGQGLWGYTF	TGTGCCAGCAGCTCGGGACAGGGACTTTGGGGCTACACCTTC
NA	TRBV27	TRBJ1-3	13	NA	CASQGLSGNTIYF	TGTGCCAGCCAGGGGCTTTCGGGAAACACCATATATTTT
TRBD1	TRBV15	TRBJ2-5	15	NA	CATTTGGVVEETQYF	TGTGCCACAACTACAGGGGGCGTAGTCGAGGAGACCCAGTACTTC
TRBD2	TRBV9	TRBJ2-1	17	few	CASSVAGGTSGRNEQFF	TGTGCCAGCAGCGTAGCGGGAGGGACTAGCGGGAGAAATGAGCAGTTCTTC
NA	TRBV5-1	TRBJ1-3	14	few	CASSSQGTGNTIYF	TGCGCCAGCAGCTCCCAGGGAACTGGAAACACCATATATTTT
NA	TRBV7-2	TRBJ2-7	12	few	CASSLVFFEQYF	TGTGCCAGCAGCTTAGTTTTCTTCGAGCAGTACTTC
NA	TRBV7-9	TRBJ1-3	17	once	CASSPRNRRQGGNTIYF	TGTGCCAGCAGCCCTAGAAACCGTCGGCAGGGCGGAAACACCATATATTTT
NA	TRBV6-5	TRBJ2-5	15	NA	CASRLRGAGALGQYF	TGTGCCAGCAGGCTCCGTGGAGCAGGGGCCCTCGGGCAGTACTTC
NA	TRBV6-5	TRBJ2-7	13	few	CASSYNGPGEQYF	TGTGCCAGCAGTTACAATGGGCCTGGGGAGCAGTACTTC